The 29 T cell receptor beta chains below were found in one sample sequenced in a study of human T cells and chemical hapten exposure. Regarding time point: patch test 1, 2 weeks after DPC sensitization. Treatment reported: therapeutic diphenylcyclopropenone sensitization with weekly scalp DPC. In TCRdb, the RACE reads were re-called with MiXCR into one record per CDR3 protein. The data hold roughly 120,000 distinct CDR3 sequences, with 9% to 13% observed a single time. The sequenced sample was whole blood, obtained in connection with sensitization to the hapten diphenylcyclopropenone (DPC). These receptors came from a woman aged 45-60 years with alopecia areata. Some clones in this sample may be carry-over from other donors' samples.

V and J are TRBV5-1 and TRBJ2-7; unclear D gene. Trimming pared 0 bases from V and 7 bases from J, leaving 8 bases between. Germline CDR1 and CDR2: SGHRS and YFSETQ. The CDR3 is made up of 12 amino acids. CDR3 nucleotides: TGCGCCAGCAGCTTGGGGGCGACAGAGCAGTACTTC. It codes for CASSLGATEQYF.

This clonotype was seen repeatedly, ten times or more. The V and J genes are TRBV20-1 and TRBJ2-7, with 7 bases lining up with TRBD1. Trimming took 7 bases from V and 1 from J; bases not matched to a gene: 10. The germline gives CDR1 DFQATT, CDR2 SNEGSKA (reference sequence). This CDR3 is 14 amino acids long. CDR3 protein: CSGATGIASYEQYF. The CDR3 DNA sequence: TGCAGTGGCGCGACAGGGATCGCATCCTACGAGCAGTACTTC.

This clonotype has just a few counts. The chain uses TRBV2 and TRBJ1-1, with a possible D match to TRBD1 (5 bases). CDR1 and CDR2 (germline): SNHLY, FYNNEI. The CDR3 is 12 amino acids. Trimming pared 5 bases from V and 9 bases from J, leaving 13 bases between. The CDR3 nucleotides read TGTGCCAGCAGTTTATATCCGGACAAAGCTTTCTTT. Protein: CASSLYPDKAFF.

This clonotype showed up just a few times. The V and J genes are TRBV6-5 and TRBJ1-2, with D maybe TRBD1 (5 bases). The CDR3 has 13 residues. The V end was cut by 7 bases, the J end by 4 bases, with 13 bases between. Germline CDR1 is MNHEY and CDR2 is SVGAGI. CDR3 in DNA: TGTGCCAGCACCCTAAAGGGGTCCTATGGCTACACCTTC. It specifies CASTLKGSYGYTF.

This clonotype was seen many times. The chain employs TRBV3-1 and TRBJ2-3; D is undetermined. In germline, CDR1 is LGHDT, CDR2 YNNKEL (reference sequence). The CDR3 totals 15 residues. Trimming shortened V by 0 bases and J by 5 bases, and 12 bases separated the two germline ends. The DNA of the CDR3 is TGTGCCAGCAGCCAAGACGAGATAGTGGGAGATACGCAGTATTTT. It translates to CASSQDEIVGDTQYF.

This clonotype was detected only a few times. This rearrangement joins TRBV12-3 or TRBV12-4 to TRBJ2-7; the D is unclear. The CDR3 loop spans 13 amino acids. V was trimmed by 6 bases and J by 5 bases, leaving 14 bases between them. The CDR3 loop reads CASRPSVVHEQYF. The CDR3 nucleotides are TGTGCCAGCAGACCATCAGTTGTCCACGAGCAGTACTTC.

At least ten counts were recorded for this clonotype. Here the CDR3 DNA reads TGCAGTGCTACCGACTTAAAAAGCACAGATACGCAGTATTTT. This codes for CSATDLKSTDTQYF. V is TRBV20-1 and J is TRBJ2-3; D call uncertain. CDR1 DFQATT and CDR2 SNEGSKA come from the germline V gene (reference sequence). The V and J ends lost 4 bases and 0 bases respectively, with 11 bases between them. CDR3 length: 14 residues.

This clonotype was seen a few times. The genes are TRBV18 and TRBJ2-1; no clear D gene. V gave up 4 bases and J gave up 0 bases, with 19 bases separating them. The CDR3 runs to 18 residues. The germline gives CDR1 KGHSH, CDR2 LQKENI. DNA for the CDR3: TGTGCCAGCTCACGCAGACATCCGCAACCAAGCTCCTACAATGAGCAGTTCTTC. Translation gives CASSRRHPQPSSYNEQFF.

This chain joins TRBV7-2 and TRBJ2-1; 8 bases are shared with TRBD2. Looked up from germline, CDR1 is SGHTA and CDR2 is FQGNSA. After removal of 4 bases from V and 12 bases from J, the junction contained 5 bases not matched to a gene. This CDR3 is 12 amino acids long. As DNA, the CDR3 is TGTGCCAGCAGCTCCCGGGGGGGGAGGCAGTTCTTC. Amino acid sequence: CASSSRGGRQFF. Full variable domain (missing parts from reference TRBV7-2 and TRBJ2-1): GAGVSQSPSNKVTEKGKDVELRCDPISGHTALYWYRQSLGQGLEFLIYFQGNSAPDKSGLPSDRFSAERTGGSVSTLTIQRTQQEDSAVYLCASSSRGGRQFFGPGTRLTVL.

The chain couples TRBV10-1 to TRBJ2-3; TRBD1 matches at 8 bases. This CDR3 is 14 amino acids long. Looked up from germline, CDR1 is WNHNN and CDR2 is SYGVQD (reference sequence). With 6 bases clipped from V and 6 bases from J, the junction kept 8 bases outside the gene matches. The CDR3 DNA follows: TGCGCCAGCAGAGCAGGGGGCAACCGGGATACGCAGTATTTT. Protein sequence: CASRAGGNRDTQYF.

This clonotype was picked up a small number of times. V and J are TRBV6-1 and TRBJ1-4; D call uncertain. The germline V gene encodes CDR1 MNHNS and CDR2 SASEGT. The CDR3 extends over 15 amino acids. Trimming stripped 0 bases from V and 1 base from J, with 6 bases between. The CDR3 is CASSEAVGTNEKLFF. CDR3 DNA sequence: TGTGCCAGCAGTGAAGCCGTGGGAACTAATGAAAAACTGTTTTTT.

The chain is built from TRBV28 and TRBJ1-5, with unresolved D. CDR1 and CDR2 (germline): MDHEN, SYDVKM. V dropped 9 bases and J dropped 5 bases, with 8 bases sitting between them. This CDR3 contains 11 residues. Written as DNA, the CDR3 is TGTGCCAGTTGTGCGGATCAGCCCCAGCATTTT. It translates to CASCADQPQHF.

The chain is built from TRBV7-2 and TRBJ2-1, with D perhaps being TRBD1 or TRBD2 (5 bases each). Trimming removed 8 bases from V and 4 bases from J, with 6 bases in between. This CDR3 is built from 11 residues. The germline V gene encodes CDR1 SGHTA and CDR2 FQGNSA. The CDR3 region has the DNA TGTGCCAGCGGGGGTTACAATGAGCAGTTCTTC. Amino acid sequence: CASGGYNEQFF.

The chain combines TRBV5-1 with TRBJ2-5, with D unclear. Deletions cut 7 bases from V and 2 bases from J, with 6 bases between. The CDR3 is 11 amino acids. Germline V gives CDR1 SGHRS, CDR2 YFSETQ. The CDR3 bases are TGCGCCAGCTCGACACAAGAGACCCAGTACTTC. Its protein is CASSTQETQYF.

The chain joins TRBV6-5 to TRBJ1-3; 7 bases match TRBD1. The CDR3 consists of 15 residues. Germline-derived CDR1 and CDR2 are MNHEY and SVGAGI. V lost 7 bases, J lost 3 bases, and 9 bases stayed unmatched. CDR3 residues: CASTYDRAFGNTIYF. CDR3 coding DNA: TGTGCCAGCACCTACGACAGGGCCTTTGGAAACACCATATATTTT.

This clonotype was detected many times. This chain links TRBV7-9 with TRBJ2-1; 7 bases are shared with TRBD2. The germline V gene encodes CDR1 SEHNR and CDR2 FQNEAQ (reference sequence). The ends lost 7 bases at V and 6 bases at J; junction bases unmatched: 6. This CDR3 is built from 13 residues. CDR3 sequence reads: CASTRLAGNEQFF. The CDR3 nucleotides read TGTGCCAGCACCCGACTAGCTGGCAATGAGCAGTTCTTC.

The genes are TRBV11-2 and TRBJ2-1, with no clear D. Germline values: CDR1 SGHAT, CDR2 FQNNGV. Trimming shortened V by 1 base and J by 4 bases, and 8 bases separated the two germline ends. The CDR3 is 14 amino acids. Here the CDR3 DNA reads TGTGCCAGCAGCTTAGTGGGCCGGTACAATGAGCAGTTCTTC. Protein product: CASSLVGRYNEQFF.

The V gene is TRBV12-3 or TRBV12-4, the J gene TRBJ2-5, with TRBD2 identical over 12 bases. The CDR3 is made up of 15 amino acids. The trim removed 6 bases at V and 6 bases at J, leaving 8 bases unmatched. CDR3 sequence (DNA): TGTGCCAGCAGCCTTCAGACTAGCGGGAGACAGACCCAGTACTTC. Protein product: CASSLQTSGRQTQYF.

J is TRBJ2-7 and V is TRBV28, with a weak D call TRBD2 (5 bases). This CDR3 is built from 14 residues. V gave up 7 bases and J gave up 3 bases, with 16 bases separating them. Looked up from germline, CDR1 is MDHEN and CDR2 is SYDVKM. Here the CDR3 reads CASISTGIGYEQYF. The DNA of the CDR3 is TGTGCCAGCATCTCGACGGGGATCGGCTACGAGCAGTACTTC. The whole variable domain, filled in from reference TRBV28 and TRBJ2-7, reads DVKVTQSSRYLVKRTGEKVFLECVQDMDHENMFWYRQDPGLGLRLIYFSYDVKMKEKGDIPEGYSVSREKKERFSLILESASTNQTSMYLCASISTGIGYEQYFGPGTRLTVT.

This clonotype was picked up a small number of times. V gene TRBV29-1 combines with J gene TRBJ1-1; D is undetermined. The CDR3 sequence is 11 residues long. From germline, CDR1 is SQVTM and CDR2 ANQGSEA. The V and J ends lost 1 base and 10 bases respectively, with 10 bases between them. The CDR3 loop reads CSVEGHRAAFF. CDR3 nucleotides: TGCAGCGTTGAAGGACATAGGGCAGCTTTCTTT.

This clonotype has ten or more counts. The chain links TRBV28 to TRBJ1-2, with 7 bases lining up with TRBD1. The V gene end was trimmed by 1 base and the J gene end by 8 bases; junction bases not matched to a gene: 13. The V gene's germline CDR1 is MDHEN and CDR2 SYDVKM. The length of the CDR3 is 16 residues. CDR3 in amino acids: CASSLYLVRTGKGYTF. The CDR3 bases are TGTGCCAGCAGTTTATATCTGGTTAGGACAGGAAAAGGCTACACCTTC.

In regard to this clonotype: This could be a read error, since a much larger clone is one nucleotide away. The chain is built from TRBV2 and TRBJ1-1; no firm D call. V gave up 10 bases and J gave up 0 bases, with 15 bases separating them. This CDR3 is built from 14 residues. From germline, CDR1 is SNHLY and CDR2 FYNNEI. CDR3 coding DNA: TGTGCCAACAGCACAGAGAACTTGAACACTGAAGCTTTCTTT. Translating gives CANSTENLNTEAFF.

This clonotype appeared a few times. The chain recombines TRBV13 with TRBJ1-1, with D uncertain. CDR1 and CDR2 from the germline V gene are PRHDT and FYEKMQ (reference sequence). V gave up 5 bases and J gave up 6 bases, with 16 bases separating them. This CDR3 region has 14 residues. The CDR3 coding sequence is TGTGCCAGCAGCCGCGGACGGCCTAACCCTGAAGCTTTCTTT. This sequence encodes CASSRGRPNPEAFF.

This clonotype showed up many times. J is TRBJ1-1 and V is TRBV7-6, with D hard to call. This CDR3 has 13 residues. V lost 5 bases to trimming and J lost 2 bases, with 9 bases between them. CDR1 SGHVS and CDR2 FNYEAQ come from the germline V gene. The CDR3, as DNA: TGTGCCAGCAGCCCGGACGGTAACACTGAAGCTTTCTTT. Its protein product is CASSPDGNTEAFF.

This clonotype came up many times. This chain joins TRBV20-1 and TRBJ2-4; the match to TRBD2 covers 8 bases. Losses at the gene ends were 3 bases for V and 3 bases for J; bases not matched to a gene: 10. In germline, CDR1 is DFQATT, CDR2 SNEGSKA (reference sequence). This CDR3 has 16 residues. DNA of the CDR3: TGCAGTGCTAGTATTCCGGCGGGGGGACACAAAAACATTCAGTACTTC. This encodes CSASIPAGGHKNIQYF.

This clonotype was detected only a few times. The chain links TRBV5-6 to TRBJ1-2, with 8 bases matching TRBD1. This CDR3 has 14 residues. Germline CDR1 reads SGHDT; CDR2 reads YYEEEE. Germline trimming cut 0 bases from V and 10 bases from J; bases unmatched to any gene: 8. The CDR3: CASSLGQGASPYTF. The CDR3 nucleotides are TGTGCCAGCAGCTTGGGGCAGGGGGCGAGCCCCTACACCTTC.

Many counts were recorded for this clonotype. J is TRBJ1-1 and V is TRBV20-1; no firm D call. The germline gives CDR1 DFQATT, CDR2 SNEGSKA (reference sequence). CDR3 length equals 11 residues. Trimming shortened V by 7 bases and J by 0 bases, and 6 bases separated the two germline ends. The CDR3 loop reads CSVRMNTEAFF. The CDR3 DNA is TGCAGTGTGCGCATGAACACTGAAGCTTTCTTT.

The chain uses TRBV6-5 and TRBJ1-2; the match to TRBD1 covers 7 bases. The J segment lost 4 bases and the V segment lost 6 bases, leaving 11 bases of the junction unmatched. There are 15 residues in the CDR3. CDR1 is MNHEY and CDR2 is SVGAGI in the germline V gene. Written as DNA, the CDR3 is TGTGCCAGCAGCTCCTACCAGGACAGGTCCTATGGCTACACCTTC. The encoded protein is CASSSYQDRSYGYTF.

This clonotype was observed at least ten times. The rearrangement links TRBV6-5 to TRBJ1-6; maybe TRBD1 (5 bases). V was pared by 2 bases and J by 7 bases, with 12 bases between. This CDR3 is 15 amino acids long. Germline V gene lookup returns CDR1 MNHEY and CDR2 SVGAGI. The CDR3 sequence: CASSYLRDGNSPLHF. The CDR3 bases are TGTGCCAGCAGTTACCTGCGGGACGGGAATTCACCCCTCCACTTT.